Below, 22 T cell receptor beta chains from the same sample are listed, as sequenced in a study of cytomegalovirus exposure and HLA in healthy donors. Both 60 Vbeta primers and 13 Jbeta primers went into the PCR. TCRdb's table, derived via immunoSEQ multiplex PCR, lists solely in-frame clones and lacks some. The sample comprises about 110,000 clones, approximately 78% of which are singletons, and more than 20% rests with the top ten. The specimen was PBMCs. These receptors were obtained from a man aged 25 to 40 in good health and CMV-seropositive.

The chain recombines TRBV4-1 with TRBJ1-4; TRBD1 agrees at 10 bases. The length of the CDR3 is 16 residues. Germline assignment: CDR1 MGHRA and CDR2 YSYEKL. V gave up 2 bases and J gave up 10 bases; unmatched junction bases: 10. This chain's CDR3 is CASSQPRQGARRKLFF. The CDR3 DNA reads TGCGCCAGCAGCCAACCCCGACAGGGGGCGCGTCGAAAACTGTTTTTT.

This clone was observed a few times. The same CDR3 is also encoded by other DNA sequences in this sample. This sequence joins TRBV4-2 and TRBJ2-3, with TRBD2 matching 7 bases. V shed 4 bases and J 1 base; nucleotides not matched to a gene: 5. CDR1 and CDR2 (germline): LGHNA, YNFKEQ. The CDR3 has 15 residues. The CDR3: CASSRLAGGTDTQYF. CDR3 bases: TGTGCCAGCAGCCGCTTGGCGGGGGGCACAGATACGCAGTATTTT.

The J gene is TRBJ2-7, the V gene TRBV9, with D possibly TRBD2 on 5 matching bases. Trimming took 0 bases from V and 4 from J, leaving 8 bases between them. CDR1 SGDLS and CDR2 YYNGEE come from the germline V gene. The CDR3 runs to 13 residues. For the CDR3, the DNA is TGTGCCAGCAGCGTAGTAGGAGGTTACGAGCAGTACTTC. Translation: CASSVVGGYEQYF. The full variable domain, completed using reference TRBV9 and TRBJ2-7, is DSGVTQTPKHLITATGQRVTLRCSPRSGDLSVYWYQQSLDQGLQFLIQYYNGEERAKGNILERFSAQQFPDLHSELNLSSLELGDSALYFCASSVVGGYEQYFGPGTRLTVT.

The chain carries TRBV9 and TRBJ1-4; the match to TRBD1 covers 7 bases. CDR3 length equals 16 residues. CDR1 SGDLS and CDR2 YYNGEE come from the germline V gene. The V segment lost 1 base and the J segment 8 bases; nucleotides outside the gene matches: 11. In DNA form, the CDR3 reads TGTGCCAGCAGCGTAACGCAGGGGGTAGGTGGAGAAAAACTGTTTTTT. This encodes CASSVTQGVGGEKLFF. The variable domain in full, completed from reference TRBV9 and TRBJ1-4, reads DSGVTQTPKHLITATGQRVTLRCSPRSGDLSVYWYQQSLDQGLQFLIQYYNGEERAKGNILERFSAQQFPDLHSELNLSSLELGDSALYFCASSVTQGVGGEKLFFGSGTQLSVL.

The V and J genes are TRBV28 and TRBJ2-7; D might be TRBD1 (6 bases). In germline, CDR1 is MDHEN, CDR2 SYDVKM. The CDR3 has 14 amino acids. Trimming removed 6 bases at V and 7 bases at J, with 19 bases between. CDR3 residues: CASSENYRDAEQYV. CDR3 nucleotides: TGTGCCAGCAGCGAGAATTACAGGGACGCGGAGCAGTACGTC.

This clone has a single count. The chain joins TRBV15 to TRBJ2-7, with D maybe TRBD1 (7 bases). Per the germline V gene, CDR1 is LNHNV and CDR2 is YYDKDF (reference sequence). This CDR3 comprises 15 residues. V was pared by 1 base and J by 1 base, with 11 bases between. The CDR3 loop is CATSRGGTESYEQYF. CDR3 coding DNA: TGTGCCACCAGCAGAGGCGGGACAGAGTCCTACGAGCAGTACTTC.

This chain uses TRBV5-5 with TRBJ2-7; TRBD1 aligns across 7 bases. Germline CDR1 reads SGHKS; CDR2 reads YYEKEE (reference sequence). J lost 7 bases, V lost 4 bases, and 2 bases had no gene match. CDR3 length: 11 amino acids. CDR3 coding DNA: TGTGCCAGCAGCCAGGGGGTTGAGCAGTACTTC. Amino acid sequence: CASSQGVEQYF.

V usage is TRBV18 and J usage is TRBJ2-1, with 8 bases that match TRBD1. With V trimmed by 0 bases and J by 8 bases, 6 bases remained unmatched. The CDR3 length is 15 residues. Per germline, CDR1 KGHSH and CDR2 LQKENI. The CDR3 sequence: CASSPPSQGAYEQFF. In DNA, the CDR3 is TGTGCCAGCTCACCACCATCCCAGGGGGCATATGAGCAGTTCTTC. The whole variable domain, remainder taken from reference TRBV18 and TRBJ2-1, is NAGVMQNPRHLVRRRGQEARLRCSPMKGHSHVYWYRQLPEEGLKFMVYLQKENIIDESGMPKERFSAEFPKEGPSILRIQQVVRGDSAAYFCASSPPSQGAYEQFFGPGTRLTVL.

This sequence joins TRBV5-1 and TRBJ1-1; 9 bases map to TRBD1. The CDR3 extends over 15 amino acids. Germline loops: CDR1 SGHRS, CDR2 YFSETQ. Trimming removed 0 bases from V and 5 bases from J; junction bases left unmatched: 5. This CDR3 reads CASSLEGQGVTEAFF. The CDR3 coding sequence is TGCGCCAGCAGCTTGGAGGGACAGGGCGTAACTGAAGCTTTCTTT.

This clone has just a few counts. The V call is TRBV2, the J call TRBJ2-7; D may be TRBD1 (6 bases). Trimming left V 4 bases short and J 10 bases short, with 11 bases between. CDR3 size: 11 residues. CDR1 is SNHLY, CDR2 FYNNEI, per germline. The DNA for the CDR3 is TGTGCCAGCAGTGGTGGCAGGGGACAGTACTTC. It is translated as CASSGGRGQYF.

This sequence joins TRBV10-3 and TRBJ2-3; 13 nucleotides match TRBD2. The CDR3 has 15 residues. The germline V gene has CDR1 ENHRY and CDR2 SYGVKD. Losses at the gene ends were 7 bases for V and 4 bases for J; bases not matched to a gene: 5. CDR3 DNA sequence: TGTGCCATCACCCCGACTAGCGGGAGGCCAGATACGCAGTATTTT. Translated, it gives CAITPTSGRPDTQYF.

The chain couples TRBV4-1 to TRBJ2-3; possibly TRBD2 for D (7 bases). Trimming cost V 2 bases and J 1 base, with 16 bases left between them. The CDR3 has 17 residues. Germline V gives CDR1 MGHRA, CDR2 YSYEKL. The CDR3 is CASSQRWRGLRTDTQYF. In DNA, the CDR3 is TGCGCCAGCAGCCAAAGGTGGCGGGGGCTCCGCACAGATACGCAGTATTTT.

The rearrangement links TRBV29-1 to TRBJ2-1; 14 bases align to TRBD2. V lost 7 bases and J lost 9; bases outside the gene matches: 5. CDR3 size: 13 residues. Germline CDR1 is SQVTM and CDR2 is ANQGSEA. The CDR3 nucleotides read TGCAGCGATAGACTAGCGGGGGGGCGTGAGCAGTTCTTC. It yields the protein CSDRLAGGREQFF.

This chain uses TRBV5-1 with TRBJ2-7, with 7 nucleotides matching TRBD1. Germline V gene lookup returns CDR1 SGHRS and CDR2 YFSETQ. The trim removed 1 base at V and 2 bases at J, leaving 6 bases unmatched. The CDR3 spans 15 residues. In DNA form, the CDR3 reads TGCGCCAGCAGCTTGCAGGGACAGAGACCCTACGAGCAGTACTTC. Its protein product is CASSLQGQRPYEQYF.

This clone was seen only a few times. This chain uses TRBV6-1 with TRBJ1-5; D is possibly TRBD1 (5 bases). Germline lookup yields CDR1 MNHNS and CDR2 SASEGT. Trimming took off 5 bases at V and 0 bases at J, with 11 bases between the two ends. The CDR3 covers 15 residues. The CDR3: CASSRTGNSNQPQHF. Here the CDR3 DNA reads TGTGCCAGCAGTCGAACAGGCAATAGCAATCAGCCCCAGCATTTT.

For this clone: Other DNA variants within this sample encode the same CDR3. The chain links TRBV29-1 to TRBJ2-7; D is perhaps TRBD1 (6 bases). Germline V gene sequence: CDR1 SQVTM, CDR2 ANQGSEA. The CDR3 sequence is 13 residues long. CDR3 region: CSVSVRGTYEQYV. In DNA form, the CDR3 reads TGCAGCGTCAGTGTCAGGGGTACCTACGAGCAGTACGTT.

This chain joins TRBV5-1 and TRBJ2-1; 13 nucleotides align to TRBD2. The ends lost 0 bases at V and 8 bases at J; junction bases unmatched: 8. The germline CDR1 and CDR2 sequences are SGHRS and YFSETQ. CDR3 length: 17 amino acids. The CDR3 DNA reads TGCGCCAGCAGCTTGGCCCGACTAGCGGGAGGTATTGATGAGCAGTTCTTC. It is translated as CASSLARLAGGIDEQFF.

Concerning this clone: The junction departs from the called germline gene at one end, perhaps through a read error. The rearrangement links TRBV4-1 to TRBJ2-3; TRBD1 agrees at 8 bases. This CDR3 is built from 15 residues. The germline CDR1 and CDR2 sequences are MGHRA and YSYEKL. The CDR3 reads CASGQADRGTDTQYF. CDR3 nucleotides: TGCGCCAGCGGCCAAGCGGACAGGGGCACAGATACGCAGTATTTT.

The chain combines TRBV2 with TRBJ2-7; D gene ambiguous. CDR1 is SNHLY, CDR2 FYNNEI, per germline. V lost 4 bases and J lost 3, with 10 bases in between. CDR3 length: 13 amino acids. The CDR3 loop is CASSGQVGYEQYV. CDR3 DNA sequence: TGTGCCAGCAGTGGACAAGTCGGCTACGAGCAGTACGTC.

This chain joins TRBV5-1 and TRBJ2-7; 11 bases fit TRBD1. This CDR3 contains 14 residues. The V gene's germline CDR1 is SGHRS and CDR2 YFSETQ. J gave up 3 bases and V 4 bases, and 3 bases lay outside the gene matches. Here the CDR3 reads CASSLGTGGYEQYF. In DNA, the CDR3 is TGCGCCAGCAGCCTTGGGACAGGGGGCTACGAGCAGTACTTC.

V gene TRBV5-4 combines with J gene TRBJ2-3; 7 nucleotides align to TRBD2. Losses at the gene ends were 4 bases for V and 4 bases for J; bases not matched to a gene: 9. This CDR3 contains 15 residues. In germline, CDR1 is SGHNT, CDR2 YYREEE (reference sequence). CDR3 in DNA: TGTGCCAGCAGCCCCCCGGGCGGGAGCGCAGATACGCAGTATTTT. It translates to CASSPPGGSADTQYF. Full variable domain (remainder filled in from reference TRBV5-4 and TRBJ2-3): ETGVTQSPTHLIKTRGQQVTLRCSSQSGHNTVSWYQQALGQGPQFIFQYYREEENGRGNFPPRFSGLQFPNYSSELNVNALELDDSALYLCASSPPGGSADTQYFGPGTRLTVL.

The CDR3 region has the DNA TGTGCCAGCAGTCGAGGACTAGCGGGGCCCCAGGAGGATACGCAGTATTTT. Translating it yields CASSRGLAGPQEDTQYF. The chain uses TRBV7-6 and TRBJ2-3; 12 nucleotides agree with TRBD2. This CDR3 is built from 17 residues. In germline, CDR1 is SGHVS, CDR2 FNYEAQ. Trimming took 6 bases from V and 6 from J; bases not matched to a gene: 13.